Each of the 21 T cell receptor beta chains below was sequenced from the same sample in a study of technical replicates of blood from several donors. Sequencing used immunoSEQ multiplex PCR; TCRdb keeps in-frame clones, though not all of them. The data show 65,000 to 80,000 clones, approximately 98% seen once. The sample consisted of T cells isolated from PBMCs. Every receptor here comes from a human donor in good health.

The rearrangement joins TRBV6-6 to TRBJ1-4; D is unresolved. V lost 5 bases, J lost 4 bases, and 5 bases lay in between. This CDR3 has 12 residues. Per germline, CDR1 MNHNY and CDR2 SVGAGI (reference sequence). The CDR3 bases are TGTGCCAGCAGTCTACGTAATGAAAAACTGTTTTTT. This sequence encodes CASSLRNEKLFF.

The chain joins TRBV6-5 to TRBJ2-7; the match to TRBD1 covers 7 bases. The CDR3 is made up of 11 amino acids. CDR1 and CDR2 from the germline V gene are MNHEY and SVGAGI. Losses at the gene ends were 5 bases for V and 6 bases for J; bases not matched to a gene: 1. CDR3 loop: CASSRQGEQYF. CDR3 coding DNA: TGTGCCAGCAGTCGACAGGGCGAGCAGTACTTC.

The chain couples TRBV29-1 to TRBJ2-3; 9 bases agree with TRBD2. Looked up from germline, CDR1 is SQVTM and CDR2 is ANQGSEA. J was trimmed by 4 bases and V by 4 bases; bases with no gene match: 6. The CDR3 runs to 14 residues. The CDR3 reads CSVGGGRGADTQYF. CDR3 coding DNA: TGCAGCGTTGGTGGCGGGAGGGGCGCAGATACGCAGTATTTT.

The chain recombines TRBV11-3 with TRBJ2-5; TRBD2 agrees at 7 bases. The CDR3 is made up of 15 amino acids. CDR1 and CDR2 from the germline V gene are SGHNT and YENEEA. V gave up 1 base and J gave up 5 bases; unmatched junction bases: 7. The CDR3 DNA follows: TGTGCCAGCAGCTTAGTACGCGGGAGAGAGGAGACCCAGTACTTC. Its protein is CASSLVRGREETQYF. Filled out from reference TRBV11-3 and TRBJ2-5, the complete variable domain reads EAGVVQSPRYKIIEKKQPVAFWCNPISGHNTLYWYLQNLGQGPELLIRYENEEAVDDSQLPKDRFSAERLKGVDSTLKIQPAELGDSAVYLCASSLVRGREETQYFGPGTRLLVL.

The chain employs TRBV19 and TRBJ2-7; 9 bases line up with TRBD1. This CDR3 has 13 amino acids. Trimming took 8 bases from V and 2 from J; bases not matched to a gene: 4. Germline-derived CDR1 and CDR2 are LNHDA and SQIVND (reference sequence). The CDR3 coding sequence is TGTGCCAGTCAAGGGGACAGGGCCTACGAGCAGTACTTC. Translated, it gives CASQGDRAYEQYF.

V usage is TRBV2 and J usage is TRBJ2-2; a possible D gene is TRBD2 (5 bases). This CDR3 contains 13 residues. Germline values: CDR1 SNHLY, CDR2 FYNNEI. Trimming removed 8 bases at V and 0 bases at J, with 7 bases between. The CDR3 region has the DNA TGTGCCAGCTGGACTCCGAACACCGGGGAGCTGTTTTTT. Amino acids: CASWTPNTGELFF. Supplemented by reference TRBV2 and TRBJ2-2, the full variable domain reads EPEVTQTPSHQVTQMGQEVILRCVPISNHLYFYWYRQILGQKVEFLVSFYNNEISEKSEIFDDQFSVERPDGSNFTLKIRSTKLEDSAMYFCASWTPNTGELFFGEGSRLTVL.

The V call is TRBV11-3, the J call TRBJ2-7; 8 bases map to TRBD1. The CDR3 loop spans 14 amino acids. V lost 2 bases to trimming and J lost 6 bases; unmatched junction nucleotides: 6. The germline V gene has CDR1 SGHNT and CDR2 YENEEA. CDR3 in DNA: TGTGCCAGCAGCTTATATTCAGGGGGCGGCGAGCAGTACTTC. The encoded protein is CASSLYSGGGEQYF.

The CDR3: CASSQERDSYGYTF. The CDR3 nucleotides read TGTGCCAGCAGCCAAGAGCGGGACTCCTATGGCTACACCTTC. This chain links TRBV4-2 with TRBJ1-2; possible D gene TRBD1, 5 bases. Germline assignment: CDR1 LGHNA and CDR2 YNFKEQ. This CDR3 has 14 residues. Deletions cut 0 bases from V and 4 bases from J, with 9 bases between.

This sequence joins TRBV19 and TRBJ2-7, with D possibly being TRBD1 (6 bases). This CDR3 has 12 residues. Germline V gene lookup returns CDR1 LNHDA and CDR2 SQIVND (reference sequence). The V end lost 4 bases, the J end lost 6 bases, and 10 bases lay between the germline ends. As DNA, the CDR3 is TGTGCCAGTAGTACCCAGGGGAGCGAGCAGTACTTC. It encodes CASSTQGSEQYF.

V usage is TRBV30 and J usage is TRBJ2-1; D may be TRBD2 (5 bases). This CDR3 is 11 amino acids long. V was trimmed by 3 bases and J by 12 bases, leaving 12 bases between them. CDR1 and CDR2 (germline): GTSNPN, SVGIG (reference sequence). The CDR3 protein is CAWRAGSRQFF. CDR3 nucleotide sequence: TGTGCCTGGAGGGCGGGTAGCAGGCAGTTCTTC.

For the CDR3, the DNA is TGCGCCAGCAGCCAAGTCGCGAATACTGGAAACACCATATATTTT. As protein: CASSQVANTGNTIYF. This chain joins TRBV4-1 and TRBJ1-3, with D uncertain. Per the germline V gene, CDR1 is MGHRA and CDR2 is YSYEKL. The CDR3 totals 15 residues. V lost 1 base and J lost 2, with 9 bases in between.

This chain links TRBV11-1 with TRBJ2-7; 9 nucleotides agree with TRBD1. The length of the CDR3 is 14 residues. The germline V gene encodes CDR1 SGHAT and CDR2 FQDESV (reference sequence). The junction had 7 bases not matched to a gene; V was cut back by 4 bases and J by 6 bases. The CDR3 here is CASSWNRDRAEQYF. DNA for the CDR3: TGTGCCAGCAGCTGGAATAGGGACAGGGCCGAGCAGTACTTC.

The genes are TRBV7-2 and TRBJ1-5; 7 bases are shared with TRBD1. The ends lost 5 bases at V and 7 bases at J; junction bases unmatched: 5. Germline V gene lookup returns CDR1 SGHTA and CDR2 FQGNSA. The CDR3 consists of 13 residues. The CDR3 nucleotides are TGTGCCAGCAGCCAGGGGGAGGAGCAGCCCCAGCATTTT. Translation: CASSQGEEQPQHF. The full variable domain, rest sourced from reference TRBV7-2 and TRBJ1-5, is GAGVSQSPSNKVTEKGKDVELRCDPISGHTALYWYRQSLGQGLEFLIYFQGNSAPDKSGLPSDRFSAERTGGSVSTLTIQRTQQEDSAVYLCASSQGEEQPQHFGDGTRLSIL.

Here the CDR3 reads CASSQVLAGGTSGELFF. CDR3 sequence (DNA): TGTGCCAGCAGCCAAGTGTTAGCGGGGGGGACGAGCGGGGAGCTGTTTTTT. The gene calls are TRBV4-2 and TRBJ2-2; the match to TRBD2 covers 11 bases. V lost 1 base to trimming and J lost 7 bases; unmatched junction nucleotides: 8. This CDR3 has 17 amino acids. The germline V gene encodes CDR1 LGHNA and CDR2 YNFKEQ.

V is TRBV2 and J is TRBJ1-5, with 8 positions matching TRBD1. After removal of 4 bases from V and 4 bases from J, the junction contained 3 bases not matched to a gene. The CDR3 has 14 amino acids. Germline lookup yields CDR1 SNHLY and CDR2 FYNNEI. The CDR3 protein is CASSGRDRNQPQHF. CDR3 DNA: TGTGCCAGCAGTGGTCGGGACAGGAATCAGCCCCAGCATTTT.

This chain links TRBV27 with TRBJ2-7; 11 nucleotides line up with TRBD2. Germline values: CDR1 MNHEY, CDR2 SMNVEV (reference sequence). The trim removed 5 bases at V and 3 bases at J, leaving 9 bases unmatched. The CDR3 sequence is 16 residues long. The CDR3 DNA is TGTGCCAGCAGTGCCCTTGAGACTAGCGGGGTCTACGAGCAGTACTTC. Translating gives CASSALETSGVYEQYF.

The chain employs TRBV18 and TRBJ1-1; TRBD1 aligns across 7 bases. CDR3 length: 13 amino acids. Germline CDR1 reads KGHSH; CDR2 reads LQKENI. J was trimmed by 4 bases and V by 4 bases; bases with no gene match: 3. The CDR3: CASSLDRATEAFF. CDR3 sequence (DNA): TGTGCCAGCTCACTCGACAGGGCCACTGAAGCTTTCTTT.

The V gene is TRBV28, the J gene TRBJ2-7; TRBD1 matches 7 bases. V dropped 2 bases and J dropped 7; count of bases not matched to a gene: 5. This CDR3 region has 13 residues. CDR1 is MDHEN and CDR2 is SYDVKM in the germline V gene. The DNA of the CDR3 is TGTGCCAGCAGTTTAGTAGGGGACAGAGAGCAGTACTTC. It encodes CASSLVGDREQYF.

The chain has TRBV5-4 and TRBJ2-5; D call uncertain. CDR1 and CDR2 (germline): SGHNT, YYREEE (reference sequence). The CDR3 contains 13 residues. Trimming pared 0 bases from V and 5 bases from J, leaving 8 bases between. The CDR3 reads CASSLETHETQYF. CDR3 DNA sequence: TGTGCCAGCAGCTTGGAGACACACGAGACCCAGTACTTC.

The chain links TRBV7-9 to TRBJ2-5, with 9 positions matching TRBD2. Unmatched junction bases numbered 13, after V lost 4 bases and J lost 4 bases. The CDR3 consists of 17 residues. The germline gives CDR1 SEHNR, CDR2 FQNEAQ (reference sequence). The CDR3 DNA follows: TGTGCCAGCAGCTCCTTATTAGCGGGAGTGCTAGGAGAGACCCAGTACTTC. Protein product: CASSSLLAGVLGETQYF.

The CDR3 reads CASSQVGTGATDTQYF. For the CDR3, the DNA is TGCGCCAGCAGCCAAGTGGGGACAGGGGCCACAGATACGCAGTATTTT. The V and J genes are TRBV4-3 and TRBJ2-3, with 10 nucleotides matching TRBD1. The CDR3 extends over 16 amino acids. V lost 1 base to trimming and J lost 2 bases; unmatched junction nucleotides: 3. Germline assignment: CDR1 LGHNA and CDR2 YSLEER.